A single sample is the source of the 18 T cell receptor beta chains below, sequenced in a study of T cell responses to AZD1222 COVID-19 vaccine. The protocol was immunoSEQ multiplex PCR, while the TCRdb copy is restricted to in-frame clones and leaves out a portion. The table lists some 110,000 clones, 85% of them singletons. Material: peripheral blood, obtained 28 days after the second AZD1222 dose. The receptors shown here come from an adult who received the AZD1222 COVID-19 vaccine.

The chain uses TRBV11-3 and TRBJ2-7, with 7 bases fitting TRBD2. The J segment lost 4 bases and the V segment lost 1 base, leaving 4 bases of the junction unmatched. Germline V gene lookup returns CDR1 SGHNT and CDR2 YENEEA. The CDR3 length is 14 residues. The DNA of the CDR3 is TGTGCCAGCAGCTTAGGGCGGGGGAAGTACGAGCAGTACTTC. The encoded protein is CASSLGRGKYEQYF.

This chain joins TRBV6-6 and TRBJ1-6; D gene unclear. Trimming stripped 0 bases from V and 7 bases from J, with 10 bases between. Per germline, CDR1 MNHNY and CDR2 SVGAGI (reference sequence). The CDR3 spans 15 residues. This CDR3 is CASSYSTGGNSPLHF. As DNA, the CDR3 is TGTGCCAGCAGTTACTCGACGGGCGGGAATTCACCCCTCCACTTT.

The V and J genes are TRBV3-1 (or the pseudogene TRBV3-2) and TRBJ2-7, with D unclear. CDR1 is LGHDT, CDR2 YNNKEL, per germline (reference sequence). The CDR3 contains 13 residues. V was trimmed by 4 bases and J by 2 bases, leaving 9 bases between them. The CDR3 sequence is CASSPLAAYEQYF. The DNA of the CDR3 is TGTGCCAGCAGCCCCCTTGCAGCCTACGAGCAGTACTTC.

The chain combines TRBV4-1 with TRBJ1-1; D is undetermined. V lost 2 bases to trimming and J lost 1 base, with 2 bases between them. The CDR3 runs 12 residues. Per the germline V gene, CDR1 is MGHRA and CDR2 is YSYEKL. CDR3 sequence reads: CASSQKNTEAFF. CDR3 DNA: TGCGCCAGCAGCCAAAAGAACACTGAAGCTTTCTTT.

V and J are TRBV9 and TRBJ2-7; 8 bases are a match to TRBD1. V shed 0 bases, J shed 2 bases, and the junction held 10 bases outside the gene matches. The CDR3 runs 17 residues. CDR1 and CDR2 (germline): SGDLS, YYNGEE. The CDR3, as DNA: TGTGCCAGCAGCGTAGATCCTCCAGGGGGCACAACCTACGAGCAGTACTTC. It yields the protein CASSVDPPGGTTYEQYF.

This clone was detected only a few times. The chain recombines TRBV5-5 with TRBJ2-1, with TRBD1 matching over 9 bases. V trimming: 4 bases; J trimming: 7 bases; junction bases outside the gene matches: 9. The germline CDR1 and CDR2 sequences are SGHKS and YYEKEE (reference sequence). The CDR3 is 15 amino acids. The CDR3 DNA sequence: TGTGCCAGCAGCCAGGGACAGGGTCCGGGTAATGAGCAGTTCTTC. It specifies CASSQGQGPGNEQFF.

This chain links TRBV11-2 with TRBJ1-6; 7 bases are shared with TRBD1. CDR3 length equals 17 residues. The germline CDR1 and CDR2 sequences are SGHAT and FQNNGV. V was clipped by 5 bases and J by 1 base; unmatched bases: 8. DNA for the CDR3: TGTGCCAGCAGCGCAGGGGGGAGGGTTTCCTATAATTCACCCCTCCACTTT. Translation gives CASSAGGRVSYNSPLHF.

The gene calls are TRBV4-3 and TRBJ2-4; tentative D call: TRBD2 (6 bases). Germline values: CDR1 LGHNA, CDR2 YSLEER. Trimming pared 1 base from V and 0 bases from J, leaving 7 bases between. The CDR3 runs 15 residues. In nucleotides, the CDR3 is TGCGCCAGCAGCCAAGGCGGGATAGCCAAAAACATTCAGTACTTC. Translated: CASSQGGIAKNIQYF.

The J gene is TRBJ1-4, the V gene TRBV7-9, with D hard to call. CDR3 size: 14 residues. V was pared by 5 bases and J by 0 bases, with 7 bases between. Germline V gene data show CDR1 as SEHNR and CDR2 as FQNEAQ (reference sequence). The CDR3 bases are TGTGCCAGCAGCCCCCTTGCAACTAATGAAAAACTGTTTTTT. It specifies CASSPLATNEKLFF.

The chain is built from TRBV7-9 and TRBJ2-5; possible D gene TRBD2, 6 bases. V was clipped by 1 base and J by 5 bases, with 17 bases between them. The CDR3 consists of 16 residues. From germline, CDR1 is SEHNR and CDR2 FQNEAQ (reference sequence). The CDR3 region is CASSLVFAGSFETQYF. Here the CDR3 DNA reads TGTGCCAGCAGCTTAGTGTTTGCGGGGTCGTTCGAGACCCAGTACTTC.

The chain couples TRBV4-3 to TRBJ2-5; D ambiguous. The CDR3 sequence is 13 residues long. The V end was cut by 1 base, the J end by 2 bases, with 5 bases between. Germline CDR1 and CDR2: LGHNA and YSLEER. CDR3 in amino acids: CASSQGWQETQYF. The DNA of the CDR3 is TGCGCCAGCAGCCAAGGCTGGCAAGAGACCCAGTACTTC.

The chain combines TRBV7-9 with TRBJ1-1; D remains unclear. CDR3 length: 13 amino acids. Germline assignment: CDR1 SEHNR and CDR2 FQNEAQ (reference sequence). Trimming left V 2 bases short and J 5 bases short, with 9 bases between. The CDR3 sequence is CASSLRQETEAFF. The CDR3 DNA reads TGTGCCAGCAGCTTACGGCAGGAGACTGAAGCTTTCTTT.

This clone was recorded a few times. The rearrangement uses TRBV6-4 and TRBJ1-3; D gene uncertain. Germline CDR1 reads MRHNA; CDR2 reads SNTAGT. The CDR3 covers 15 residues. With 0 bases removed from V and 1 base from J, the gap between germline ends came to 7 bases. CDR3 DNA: TGTGCCAGCAGTGACTCGACCAGATCTGGAAACACCATATATTTT. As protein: CASSDSTRSGNTIYF.

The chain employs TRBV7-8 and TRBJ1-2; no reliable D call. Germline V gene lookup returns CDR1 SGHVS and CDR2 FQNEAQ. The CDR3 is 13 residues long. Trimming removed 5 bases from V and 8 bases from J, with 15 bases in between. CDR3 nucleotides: TGTGCCAGCAGCCCCGGCCGGGCTACGGGCTACACCTTC. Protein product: CASSPGRATGYTF.

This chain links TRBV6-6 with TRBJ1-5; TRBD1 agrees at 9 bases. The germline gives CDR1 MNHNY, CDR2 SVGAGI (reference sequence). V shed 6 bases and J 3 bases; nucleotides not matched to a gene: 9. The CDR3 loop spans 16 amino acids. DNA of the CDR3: TGTGCCAGCAGATCTCCGGACAGGGGATACAATCAGCCCCAGCATTTT. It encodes CASRSPDRGYNQPQHF.

CDR3 sequence: CASSSLPGVGELFF. The DNA of the CDR3 is TGCGCCAGCAGCTCATTACCAGGTGTCGGGGAGCTGTTTTTT. V is TRBV5-1 and J is TRBJ2-2; no clear D gene. Germline CDR1 SGHRS, CDR2 YFSETQ. There are 14 residues in the CDR3. The V end lost 3 bases, the J end lost 7 bases, and 13 bases lay between the germline ends.

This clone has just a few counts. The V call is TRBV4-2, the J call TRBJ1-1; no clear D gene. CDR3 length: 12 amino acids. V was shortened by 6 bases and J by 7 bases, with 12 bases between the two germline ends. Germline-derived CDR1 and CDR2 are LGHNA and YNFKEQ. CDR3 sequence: CASRGRTLEAFF. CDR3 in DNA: TGTGCCAGCAGAGGCCGGACCCTTGAAGCTTTCTTT.

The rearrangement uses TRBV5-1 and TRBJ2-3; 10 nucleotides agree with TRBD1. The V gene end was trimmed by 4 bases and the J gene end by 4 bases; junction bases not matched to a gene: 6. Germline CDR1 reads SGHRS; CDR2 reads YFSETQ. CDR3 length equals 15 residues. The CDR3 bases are TGCGCCAGCAGCCCCGTGGGACAGGGGTCAGATACGCAGTATTTT. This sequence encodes CASSPVGQGSDTQYF.